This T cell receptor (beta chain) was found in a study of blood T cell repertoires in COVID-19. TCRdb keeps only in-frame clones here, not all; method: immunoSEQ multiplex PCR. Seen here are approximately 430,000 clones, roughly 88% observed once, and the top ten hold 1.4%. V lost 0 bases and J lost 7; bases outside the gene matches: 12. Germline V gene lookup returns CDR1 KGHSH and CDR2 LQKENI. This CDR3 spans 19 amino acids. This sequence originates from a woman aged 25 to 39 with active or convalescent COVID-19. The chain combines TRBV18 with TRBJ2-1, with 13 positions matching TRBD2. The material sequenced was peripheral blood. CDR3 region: CASSPPLFLGTSGINEQFF. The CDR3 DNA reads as TGTGCCAGCTCACCACCGTTATTTCTCGGGACTAGCGGGATTAATGAGCAGTTCTTC.